Detailed here is one TCR beta chain. Its target is unknown. The sample's time point: patch test 1, 2 weeks after DPC sensitization. Stated treatment: therapeutic diphenylcyclopropenone sensitization with weekly scalp DPC. Blood was collected ahead of every patch test applied. The germline V gene has CDR1 LGHDT and CDR2 YNNKEL (reference sequence). V was shortened by 1 base and J by 0 bases, with 4 bases between the two germline ends. This CDR3 is 14 amino acids long. This entry comes from a study of human T cells and chemical hapten exposure. Findings of the study overall: Large CDR3 similarity clusters arose significantly more often from expanded TCRs than from controls.

As the library was built, unique molecular identifiers were attached to individual cDNA molecules. MiXCR was run by TCRdb on the RACE reads, yielding one entry per CDR3 protein. Here the sample spans 65,000 to 95,000 distinct CDR3 sequences, approximately 12% being singletons. V usage is TRBV3-1 and J usage is TRBJ1-3; D is unclear. The starting material was whole blood, obtained in connection with sensitization to the hapten diphenylcyclopropenone (DPC). This clonotype originated in a woman in her sixties or seventies with alopecia areata. Some clones in this sample may be carry-over from other donors' samples. CDR3 coding DNA: TGTGCCAGCAGCCAAGGGGACTCTGGAAACACCATATATTTT. This encodes CASSQGDSGNTIYF.